This TCR beta chain was observed in a study of CD8 T cells in ankylosing spondylitis. TCRdb analysed the 5' RACE reads with MiXCR anew, one entry per CDR3 protein. The sample has about 220,000 distinct CDR3 sequences, about 10% seen once. V gave up 5 bases and J gave up 1 base, with 11 bases separating them. CDR3 size: 14 residues. Germline assignment: CDR1 SGHTA and CDR2 FQGNSA. Whole-study findings and limits: There was a TCR beta motif, made of 7 to 9 highly homologous variants, that appeared characteristic of ankylosing spondylitis blood.

This clonotype was detected ten times or more. Its antigen is not identified. The sequence came from a male donor with ankylosing spondylitis or in good health (not recorded which). The sequenced sample was blood, either unsorted or a sorted T cell fraction (not recorded which). The chain joins TRBV7-2 to TRBJ2-5; D is uncertain. The CDR3 region has the DNA TGTGCCAGCAGCCAAGGCCCATCCCAAGAGACCCAGTACTTC. Translated, it gives CASSQGPSQETQYF.